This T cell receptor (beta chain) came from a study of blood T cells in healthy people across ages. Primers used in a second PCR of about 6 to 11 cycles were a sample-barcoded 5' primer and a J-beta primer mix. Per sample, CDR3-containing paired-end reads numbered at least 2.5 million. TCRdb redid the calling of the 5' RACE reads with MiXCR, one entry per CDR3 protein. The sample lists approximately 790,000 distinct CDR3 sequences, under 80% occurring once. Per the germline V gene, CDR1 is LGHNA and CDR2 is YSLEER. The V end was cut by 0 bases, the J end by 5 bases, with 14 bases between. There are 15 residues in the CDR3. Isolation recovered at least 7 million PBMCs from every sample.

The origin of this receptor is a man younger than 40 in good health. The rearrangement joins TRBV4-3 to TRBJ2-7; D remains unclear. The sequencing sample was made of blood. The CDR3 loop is CASSQEAGGADEQYF. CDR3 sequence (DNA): TGCGCCAGCAGCCAAGAGGCCGGCGGAGCTGACGAGCAGTACTTC.